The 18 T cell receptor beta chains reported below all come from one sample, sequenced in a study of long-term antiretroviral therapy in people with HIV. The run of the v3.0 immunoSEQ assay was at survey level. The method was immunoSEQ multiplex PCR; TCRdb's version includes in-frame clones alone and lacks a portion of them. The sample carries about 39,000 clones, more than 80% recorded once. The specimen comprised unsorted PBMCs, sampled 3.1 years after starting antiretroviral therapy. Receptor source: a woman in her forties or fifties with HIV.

CDR3 protein: CASCRDLNTEAFF. CDR3 sequence (DNA): TGTGCCAGCTGCCGAGATCTGAACACTGAAGCTTTCTTT. The genes are TRBV5-5 and TRBJ1-1; D is ambiguous. The CDR3 spans 13 residues. Germline lookup yields CDR1 SGHKS and CDR2 YYEKEE (reference sequence). V was clipped by 7 bases and J by 0 bases, with 10 bases between them.

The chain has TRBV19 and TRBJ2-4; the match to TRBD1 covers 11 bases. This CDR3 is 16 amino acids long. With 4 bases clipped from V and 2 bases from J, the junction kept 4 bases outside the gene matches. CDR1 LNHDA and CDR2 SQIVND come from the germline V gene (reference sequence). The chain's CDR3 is CASSTGDRGTKNIQYF. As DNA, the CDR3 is TGTGCCAGTAGTACAGGGGACAGGGGGACCAAAAACATTCAGTACTTC.

The CDR3 loop reads CASSSDRYYGYTF. As DNA, the CDR3 is TGTGCCAGCAGCTCAGACCGGTACTATGGCTACACCTTC. This rearrangement joins TRBV11-2 to TRBJ1-2; D call uncertain. Trimming stripped 4 bases from V and 3 bases from J, with 9 bases between. CDR1 and CDR2 from the germline V gene are SGHAT and FQNNGV. CDR3 size: 13 residues.

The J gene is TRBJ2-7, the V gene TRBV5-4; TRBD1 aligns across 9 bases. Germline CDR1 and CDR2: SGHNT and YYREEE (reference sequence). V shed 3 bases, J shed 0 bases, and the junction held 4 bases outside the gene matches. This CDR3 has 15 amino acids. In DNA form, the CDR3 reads TGTGCCAGCAGCTCGGGACAGGGAGGCTCCTACGAGCAGTACTTC. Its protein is CASSSGQGGSYEQYF. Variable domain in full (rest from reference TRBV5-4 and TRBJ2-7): ETGVTQSPTHLIKTRGQQVTLRCSSQSGHNTVSWYQQALGQGPQFIFQYYREEENGRGNFPPRFSGLQFPNYSSELNVNALELDDSALYLCASSSGQGGSYEQYFGPGTRLTVT.

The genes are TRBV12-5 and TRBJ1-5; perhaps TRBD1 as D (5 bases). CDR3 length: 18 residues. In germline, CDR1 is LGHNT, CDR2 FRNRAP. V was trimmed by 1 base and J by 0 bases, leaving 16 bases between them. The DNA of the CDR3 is TGTGCTAGTGGTTTGGACCTTCAGGGCGGGAATAGCAATCAGCCCCAGCATTTT. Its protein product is CASGLDLQGGNSNQPQHF.

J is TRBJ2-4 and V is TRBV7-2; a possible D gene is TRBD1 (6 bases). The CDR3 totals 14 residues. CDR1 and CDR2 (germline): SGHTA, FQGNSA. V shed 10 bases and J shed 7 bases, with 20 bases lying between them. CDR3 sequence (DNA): TGTGCCACCGCTGTGACAGGTTTGATCAACATTCAGTACTTC. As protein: CATAVTGLINIQYF.

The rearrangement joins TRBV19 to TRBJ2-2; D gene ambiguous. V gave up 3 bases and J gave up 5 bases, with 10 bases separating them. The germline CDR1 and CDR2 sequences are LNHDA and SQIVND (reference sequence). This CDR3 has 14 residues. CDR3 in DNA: TGTGCCAGTAGTATCGTCTTGGGGACCGGGGAGCTGTTTTTT. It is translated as CASSIVLGTGELFF.

The CDR3 region is CSATRGIYNSPLHF. Written as DNA, the CDR3 is TGCAGCGCTACTAGGGGAATCTACAATTCACCCCTCCACTTT. J is TRBJ1-6 and V is TRBV29-1; D possibly corresponds to TRBD1 (5 bases). The CDR3 has 14 residues. The V and J ends lost 7 bases and 7 bases respectively, with 17 bases between them. Germline values: CDR1 SQVTM, CDR2 ANQGSEA.

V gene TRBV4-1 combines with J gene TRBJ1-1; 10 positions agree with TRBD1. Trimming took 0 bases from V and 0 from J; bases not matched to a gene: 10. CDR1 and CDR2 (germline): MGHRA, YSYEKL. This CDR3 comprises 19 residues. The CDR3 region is CASSQDGKGTGAMNTEAFF. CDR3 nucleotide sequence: TGCGCCAGCAGCCAAGACGGTAAGGGGACAGGGGCAATGAACACTGAAGCTTTCTTT.

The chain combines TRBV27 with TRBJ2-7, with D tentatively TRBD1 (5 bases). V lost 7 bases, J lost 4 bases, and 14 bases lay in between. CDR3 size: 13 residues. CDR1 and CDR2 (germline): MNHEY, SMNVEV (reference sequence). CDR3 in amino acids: CASKGLGLYEQYF. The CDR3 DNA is TGTGCCAGCAAGGGCCTGGGGCTATACGAGCAGTACTTC.

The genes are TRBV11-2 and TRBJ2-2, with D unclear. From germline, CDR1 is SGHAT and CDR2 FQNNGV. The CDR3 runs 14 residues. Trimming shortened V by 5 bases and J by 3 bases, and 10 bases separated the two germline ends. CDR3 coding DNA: TGTGCCAGCAGCCCCCCCGACTACACCGGGGAGCTGTTTTTT. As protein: CASSPPDYTGELFF.

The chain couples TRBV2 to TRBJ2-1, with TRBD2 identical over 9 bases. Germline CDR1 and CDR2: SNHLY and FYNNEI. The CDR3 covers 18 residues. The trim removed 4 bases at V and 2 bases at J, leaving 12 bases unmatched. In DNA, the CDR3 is TGTGCCAGCAGTGCCGGAGCGGGGGGCTTTCTTCCCTACAATGAGCAGTTCTTC. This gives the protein CASSAGAGGFLPYNEQFF.

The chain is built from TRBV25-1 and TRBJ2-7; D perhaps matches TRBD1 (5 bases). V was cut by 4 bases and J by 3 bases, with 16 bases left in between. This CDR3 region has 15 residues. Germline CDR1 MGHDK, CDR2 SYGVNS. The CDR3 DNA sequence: TGTGCCAGCAGTGGAGGACAAAGGCGATACTACGAGCAGTACTTC. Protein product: CASSGGQRRYYEQYF.

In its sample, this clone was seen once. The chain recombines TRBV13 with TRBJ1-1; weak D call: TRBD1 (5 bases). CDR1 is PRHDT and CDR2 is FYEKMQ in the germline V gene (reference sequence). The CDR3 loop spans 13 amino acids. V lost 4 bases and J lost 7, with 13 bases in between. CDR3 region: CASSSRGRGEAFF. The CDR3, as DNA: TGTGCCAGCAGCTCGAGAGGGAGGGGTGAAGCTTTCTTT.

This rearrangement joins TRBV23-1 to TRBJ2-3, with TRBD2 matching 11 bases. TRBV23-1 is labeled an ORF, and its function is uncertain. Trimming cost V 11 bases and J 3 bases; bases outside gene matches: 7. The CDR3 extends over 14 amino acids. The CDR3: CAAPLAGGTDTQYF. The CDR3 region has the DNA TGCGCCGCCCCTCTAGCGGGGGGAACAGATACGCAGTATTTT.

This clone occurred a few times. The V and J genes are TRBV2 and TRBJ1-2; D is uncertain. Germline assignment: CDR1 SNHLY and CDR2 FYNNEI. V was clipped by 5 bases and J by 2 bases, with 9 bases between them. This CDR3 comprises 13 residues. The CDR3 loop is CASSLTVNYGYTF. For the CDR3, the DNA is TGTGCCAGCAGTTTGACGGTGAACTATGGCTACACCTTC.

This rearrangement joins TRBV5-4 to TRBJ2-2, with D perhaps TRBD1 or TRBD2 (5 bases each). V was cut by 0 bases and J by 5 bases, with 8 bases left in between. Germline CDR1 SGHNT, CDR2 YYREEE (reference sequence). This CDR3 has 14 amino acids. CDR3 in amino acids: CASSLGGWTGELFF. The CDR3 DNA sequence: TGTGCCAGCAGCTTGGGGGGGTGGACCGGGGAGCTGTTTTTT.

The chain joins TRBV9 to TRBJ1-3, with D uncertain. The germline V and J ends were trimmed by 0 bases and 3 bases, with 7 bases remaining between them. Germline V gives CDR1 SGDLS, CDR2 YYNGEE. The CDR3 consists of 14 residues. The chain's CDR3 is CASSVGGFGNTIYF. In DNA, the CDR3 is TGTGCCAGCAGCGTAGGAGGCTTTGGAAACACCATATATTTT. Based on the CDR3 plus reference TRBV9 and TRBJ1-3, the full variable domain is DSGVTQTPKHLITATGQRVTLRCSPRSGDLSVYWYQQSLDQGLQFLIQYYNGEERAKGNILERFSAQQFPDLHSELNLSSLELGDSALYFCASSVGGFGNTIYFGEGSWLTVV.